The rows below give T cell receptor beta chains drawn from one sample of a study of control samples from healthy donors and cancer patients. Profiling relied on immunoSEQ multiplex PCR, and the TCRdb table lists in-frame clones only, not all of them. The data show about 150,000 clones, approximately 93% seen once. The sequenced material came from blood. The receptors stem from a man younger than 35 in good health. The CDR3 runs from the conserved cysteine through the conserved F or W. The D gene is left open where the match is weak. Clone size is shown for a subset of rows, as once, few, many or a class of expanded clone.

J gene | clone size | D gene | V gene | CDR3 protein | CDR3 DNA
TRBJ1-2 | NA | NA | TRBV12-3/TRBV12-4 | CASSRDGFYTF | TGTGCCAGCAGTCGGGACGGCTTTTACACCTTC
TRBJ2-5 | NA | NA | TRBV11-2 | CASSQGRGWLQETQYF | TGTGCCAGCAGCCAAGGGCGGGGATGGCTCCAAGAGACCCAGTACTTC
TRBJ2-7 | NA | NA | TRBV7-9 | CASSFSVDEQYF | TGTGCCAGCAGCTTTAGTGTCGACGAGCAGTACTTC
TRBJ1-5 | NA | NA | TRBV5-1 | CASSLDGFRNQPQHF | TGCGCCAGCAGCTTGGATGGGTTTCGCAATCAGCCCCAGCATTTT
TRBJ1-3 | NA | NA | TRBV4-3 | CASSLGWGGGNTIYF | TGCGCCAGCAGCCTGGGTTGGGGAGGCGGAAACACCATATATTTT
TRBJ2-5 | NA | TRBD2 | TRBV5-1 | CASSLALRELLETQYF | TGCGCCAGCAGCTTGGCCCTGCGGGAGTTACTAGAGACCCAGTACTTC
TRBJ1-4 | NA | NA | TRBV5-6 | CASSPEGSGEKLFF | TGTGCCAGCAGCCCGGAGGGTTCGGGTGAAAAACTGTTTTTT
TRBJ2-1 | NA | TRBD2 | TRBV28 | CASSLGPRLALVSSYNEQFF | TGTGCCAGCAGTTTAGGACCCCGACTAGCCTTAGTAAGCTCCTACAATGAGCAGTTCTTC
TRBJ2-7 | NA | TRBD2 | TRBV6-1 | CASSEIWTSGNYEQYF | TGTGCCAGCAGTGAAATTTGGACTAGCGGAAACTACGAGCAGTACTTC
TRBJ1-5 | NA | NA | TRBV27 | CASSLYDSNQPQHF | TGTGCCAGCAGTTTGTACGATAGCAATCAGCCCCAGCATTTT
TRBJ2-3 | NA | NA | TRBV6-6 | CASSWLSTDTQYF | TGTGCCAGCAGTTGGCTTAGCACAGATACGCAGTATTTT
TRBJ1-6 | NA | NA | TRBV9 | CASSVAGDNSPLHF | TGTGCCAGCAGCGTAGCTGGGGATAATTCACCCCTCCACTTT
TRBJ2-1 | NA | NA | TRBV5-4 | CASSSIVTGPSNEQFF | TGTGCCAGCAGCTCGATTGTTACAGGGCCCAGCAATGAGCAGTTCTTC
TRBJ2-2 | once | NA | TRBV11-3 | CASARGAANTGELFF | TGTGCCAGCGCCCGGGGCGCCGCGAACACCGGGGAGCTGTTTTTT
TRBJ1-6 | NA | NA | TRBV11-1 | CASSSIGLGSPLHF | TGTGCCAGCAGCTCGATAGGGCTCGGGTCACCCCTCCACTTT